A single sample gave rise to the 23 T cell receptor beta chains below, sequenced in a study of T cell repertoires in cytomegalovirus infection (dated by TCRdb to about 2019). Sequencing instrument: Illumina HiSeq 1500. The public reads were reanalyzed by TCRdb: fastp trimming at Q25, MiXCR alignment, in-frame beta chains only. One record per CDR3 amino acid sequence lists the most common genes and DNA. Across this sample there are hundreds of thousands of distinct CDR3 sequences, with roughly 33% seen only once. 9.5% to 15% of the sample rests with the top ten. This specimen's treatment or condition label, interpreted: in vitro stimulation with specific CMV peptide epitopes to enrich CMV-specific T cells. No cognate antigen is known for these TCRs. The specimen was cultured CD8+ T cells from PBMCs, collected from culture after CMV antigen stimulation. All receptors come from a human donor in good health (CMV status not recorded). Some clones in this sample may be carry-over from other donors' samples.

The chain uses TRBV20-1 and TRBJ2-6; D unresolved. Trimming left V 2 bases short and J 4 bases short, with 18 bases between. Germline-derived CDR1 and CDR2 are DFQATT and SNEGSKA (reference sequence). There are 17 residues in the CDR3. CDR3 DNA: TGCAGTGCTAGAACAACCTCATGGCCGGGCGGGGCCAACGTCCTGACTTTC. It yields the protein CSARTTSWPGGANVLTF.

The CDR3 nucleotides are TGTGCCACCAGCATACTACAGGGGGCTGATGAAAAACTGTTTTTT. It encodes CATSILQGADEKLFF. The chain uses TRBV15 and TRBJ1-4; TRBD1 agrees at 9 bases. CDR3 length: 15 amino acids. Trimming at V came to 4 bases and at J to 6 bases, leaving 6 bases not matched to a gene. The germline CDR1 and CDR2 sequences are LNHNV and YYDKDF (reference sequence).

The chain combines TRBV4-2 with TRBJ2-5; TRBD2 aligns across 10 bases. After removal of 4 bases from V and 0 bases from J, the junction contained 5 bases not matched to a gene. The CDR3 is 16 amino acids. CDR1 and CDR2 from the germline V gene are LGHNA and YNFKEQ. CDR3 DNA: TGTGCCAGCAGCCCTTCTAGCGGGGGCAACCAAGAGACCCAGTACTTC. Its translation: CASSPSSGGNQETQYF.

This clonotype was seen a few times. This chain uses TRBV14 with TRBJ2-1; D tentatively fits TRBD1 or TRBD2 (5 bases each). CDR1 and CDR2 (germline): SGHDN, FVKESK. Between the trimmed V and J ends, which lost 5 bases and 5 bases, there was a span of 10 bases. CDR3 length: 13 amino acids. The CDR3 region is CASSFLGHNEQFF. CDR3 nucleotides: TGTGCCAGCAGCTTCCTGGGACACAATGAGCAGTTCTTC.

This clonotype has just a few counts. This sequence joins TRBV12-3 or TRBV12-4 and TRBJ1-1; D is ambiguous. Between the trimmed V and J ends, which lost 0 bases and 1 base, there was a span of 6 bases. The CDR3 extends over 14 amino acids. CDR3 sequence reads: CASSLAHGNTEAFF. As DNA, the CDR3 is TGTGCCAGCAGTTTAGCTCACGGGAACACTGAAGCTTTCTTT.

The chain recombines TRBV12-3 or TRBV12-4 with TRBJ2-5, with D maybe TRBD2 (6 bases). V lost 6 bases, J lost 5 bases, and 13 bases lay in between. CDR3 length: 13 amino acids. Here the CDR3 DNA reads TGTGCCAGCAGCGCGGGACGGGTCGAGACCCAGTACTTC. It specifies CASSAGRVETQYF.

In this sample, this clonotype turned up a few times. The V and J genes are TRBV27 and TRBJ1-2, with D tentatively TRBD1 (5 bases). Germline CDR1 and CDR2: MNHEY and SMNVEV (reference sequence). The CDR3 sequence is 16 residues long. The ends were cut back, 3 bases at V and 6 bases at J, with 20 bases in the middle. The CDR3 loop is CASSLGPAGGEDGYTF. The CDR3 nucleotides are TGTGCCAGCAGTTTGGGCCCCGCCGGAGGGGAAGATGGCTACACCTTC.

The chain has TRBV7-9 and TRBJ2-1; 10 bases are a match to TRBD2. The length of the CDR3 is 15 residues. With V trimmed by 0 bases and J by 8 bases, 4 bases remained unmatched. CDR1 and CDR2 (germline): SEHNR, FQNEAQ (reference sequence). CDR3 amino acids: CASSLAERGGDEQFF. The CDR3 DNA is TGTGCCAGCAGCTTAGCGGAGCGGGGGGGGGATGAGCAGTTCTTC.

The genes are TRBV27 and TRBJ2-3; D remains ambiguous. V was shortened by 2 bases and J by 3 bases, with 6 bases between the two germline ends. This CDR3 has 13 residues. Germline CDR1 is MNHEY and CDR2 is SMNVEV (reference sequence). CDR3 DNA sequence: TGTGCCAGCAGTTTACATTTAACAGATACGCAGTATTTT. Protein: CASSLHLTDTQYF.

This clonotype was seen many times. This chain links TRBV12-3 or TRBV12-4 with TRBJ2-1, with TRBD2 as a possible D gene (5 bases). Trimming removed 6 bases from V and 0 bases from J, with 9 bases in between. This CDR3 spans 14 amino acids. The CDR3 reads CASRKGSSYNEQFF. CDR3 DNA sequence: TGTGCCAGCAGGAAAGGGAGCTCCTACAATGAGCAGTTCTTC.

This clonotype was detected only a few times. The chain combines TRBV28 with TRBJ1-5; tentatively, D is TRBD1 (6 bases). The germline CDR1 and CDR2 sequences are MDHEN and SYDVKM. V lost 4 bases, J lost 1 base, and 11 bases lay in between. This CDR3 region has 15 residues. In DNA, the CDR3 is TGTGCCAGCAGTTCCAGGGGACTCAGCAATCAGCCCCAGCATTTT. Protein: CASSSRGLSNQPQHF. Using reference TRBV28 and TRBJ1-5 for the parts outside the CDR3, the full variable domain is DVKVTQSSRYLVKRTGEKVFLECVQDMDHENMFWYRQDPGLGLRLIYFSYDVKMKEKGDIPEGYSVSREKKERFSLILESASTNQTSMYLCASSSRGLSNQPQHFGDGTRLSIL.

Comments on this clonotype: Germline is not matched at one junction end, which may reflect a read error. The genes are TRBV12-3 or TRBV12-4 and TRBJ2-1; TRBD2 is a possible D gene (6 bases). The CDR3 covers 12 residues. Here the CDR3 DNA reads TGTGCCAGCAGTTTTACACCGGAGGGGAGGATCTTC. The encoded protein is CASSFTPEGRIF.

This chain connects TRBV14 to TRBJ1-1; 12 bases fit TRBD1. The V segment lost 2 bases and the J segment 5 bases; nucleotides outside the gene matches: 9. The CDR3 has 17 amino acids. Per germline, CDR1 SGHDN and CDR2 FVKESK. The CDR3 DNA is TGTGCCAGCAGCCAACCGGGACAGGGGGCAGCGGCGACTGAAGCTTTCTTT. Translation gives CASSQPGQGAAATEAFF.

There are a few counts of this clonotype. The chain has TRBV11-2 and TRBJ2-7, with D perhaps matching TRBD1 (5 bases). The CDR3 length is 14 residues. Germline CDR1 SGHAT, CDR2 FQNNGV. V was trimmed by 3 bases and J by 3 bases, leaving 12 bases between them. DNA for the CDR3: TGTGCCAGCAGCTTGGGGCCGACCCTCTACGAGCAGTACGTC. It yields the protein CASSLGPTLYEQYV.

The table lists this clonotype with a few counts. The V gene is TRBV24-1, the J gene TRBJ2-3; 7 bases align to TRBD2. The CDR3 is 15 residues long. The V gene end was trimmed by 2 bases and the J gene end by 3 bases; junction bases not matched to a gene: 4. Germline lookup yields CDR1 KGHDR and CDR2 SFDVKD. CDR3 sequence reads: CATSDSLARTDTQYF. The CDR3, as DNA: TGTGCCACCAGTGATTCACTAGCGAGAACAGATACGCAGTATTTT.

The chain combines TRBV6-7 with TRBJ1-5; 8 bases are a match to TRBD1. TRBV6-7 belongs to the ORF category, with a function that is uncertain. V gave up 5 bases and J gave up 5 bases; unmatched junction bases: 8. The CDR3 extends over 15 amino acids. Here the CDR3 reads CASSNRQGWHQPQHF. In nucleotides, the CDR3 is TGTGCCAGCAGTAACAGACAGGGGTGGCATCAGCCCCAGCATTTT.

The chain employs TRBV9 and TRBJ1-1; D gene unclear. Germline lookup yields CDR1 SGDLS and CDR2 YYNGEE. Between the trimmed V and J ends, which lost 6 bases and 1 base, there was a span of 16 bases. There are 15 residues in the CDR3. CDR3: CASKRQREGNTEAFF. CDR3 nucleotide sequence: TGTGCCAGCAAACGACAAAGAGAAGGGAACACTGAAGCTTTCTTT.

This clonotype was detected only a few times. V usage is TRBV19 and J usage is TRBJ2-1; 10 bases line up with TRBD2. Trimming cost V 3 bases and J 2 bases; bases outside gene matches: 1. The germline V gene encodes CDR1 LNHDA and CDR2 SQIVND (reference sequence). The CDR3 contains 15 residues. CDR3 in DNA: TGTGCCAGTAGTATGACTAGCGGGCCCTACAATGAGCAGTTCTTC. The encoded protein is CASSMTSGPYNEQFF. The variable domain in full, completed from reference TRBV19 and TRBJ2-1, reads DGGITQSPKYLFRKEGQNVTLSCEQNLNHDAMYWYRQDPGQGLRLIYYSQIVNDFQKGDIAEGYSVSREKKESFPLTVTSAQKNPTAFYLCASSMTSGPYNEQFFGPGTRLTVL.

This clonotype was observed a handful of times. The CDR3 nucleotides are TGTGCCAGCAGTTTAACGGGACAATCACCCCTCCACTTT. Protein product: CASSLTGQSPLHF. This sequence joins TRBV12-3 or TRBV12-4 and TRBJ1-6, with D maybe TRBD1 (6 bases). This CDR3 contains 13 residues. Trimming stripped 2 bases from V and 10 bases from J, with 9 bases between.

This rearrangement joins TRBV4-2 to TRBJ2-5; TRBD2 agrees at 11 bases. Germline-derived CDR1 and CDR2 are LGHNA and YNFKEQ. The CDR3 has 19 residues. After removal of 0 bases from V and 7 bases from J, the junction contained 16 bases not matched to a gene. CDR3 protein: CASSQDRASGGNSGLTQYF. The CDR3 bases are TGTGCCAGCAGCCAAGATCGGGCTAGCGGGGGGAACTCCGGGTTGACCCAGTACTTC.

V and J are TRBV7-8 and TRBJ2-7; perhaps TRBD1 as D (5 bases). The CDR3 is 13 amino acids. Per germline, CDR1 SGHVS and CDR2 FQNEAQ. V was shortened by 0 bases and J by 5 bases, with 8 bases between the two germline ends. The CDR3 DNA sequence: TGTGCCAGCAGCTTAGCGGGGCTGGACGAGCAGTACGTC. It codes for CASSLAGLDEQYV.

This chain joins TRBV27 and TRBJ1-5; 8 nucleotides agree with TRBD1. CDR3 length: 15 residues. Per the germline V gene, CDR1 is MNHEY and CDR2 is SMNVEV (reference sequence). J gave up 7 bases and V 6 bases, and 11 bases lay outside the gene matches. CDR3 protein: CASSHRTGSAQPQHF. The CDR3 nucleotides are TGTGCCAGCAGCCACCGGACAGGGTCGGCCCAGCCCCAGCATTTT.

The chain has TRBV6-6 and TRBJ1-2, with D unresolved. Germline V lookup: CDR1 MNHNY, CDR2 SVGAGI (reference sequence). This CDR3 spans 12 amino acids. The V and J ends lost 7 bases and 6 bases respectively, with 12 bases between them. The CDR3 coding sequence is TGTGCCAGCATTGCGAGGGTGGATGGCTACACCTTC. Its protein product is CASIARVDGYTF.